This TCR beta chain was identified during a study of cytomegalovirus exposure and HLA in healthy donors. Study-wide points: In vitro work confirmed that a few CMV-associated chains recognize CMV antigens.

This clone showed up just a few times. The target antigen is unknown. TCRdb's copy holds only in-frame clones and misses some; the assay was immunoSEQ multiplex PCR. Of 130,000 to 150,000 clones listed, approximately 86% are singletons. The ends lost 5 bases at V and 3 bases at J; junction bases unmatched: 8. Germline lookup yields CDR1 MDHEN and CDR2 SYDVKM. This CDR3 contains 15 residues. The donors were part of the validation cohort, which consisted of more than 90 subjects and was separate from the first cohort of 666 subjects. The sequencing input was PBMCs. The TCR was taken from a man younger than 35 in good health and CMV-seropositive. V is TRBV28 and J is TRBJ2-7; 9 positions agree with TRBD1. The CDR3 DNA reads TGTGCCAGCAGTACCCCCGGGACAGGGAACTACGAGCAGTACTTC. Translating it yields CASSTPGTGNYEQYF.